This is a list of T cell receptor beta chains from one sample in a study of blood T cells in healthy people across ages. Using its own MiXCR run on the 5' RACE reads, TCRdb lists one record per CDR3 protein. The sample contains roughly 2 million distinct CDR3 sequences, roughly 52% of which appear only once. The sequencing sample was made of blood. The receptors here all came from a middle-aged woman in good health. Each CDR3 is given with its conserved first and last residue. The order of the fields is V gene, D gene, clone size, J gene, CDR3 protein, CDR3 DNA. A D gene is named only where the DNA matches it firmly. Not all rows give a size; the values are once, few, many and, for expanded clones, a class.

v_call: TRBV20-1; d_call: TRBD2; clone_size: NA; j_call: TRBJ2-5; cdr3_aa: CSWTSSETQYF; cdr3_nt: TGCAGCTGGACTAGCTCAGAGACCCAGTACTTC
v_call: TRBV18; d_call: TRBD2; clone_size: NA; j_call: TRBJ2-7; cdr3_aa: CASSRVRLAGGGDEQYF; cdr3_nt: TGTGCCAGCTCACGAGTTCGACTAGCGGGGGGCGGGGACGAGCAGTACTTC
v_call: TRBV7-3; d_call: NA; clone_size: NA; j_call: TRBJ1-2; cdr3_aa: CASSLPGAIGYTF; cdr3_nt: TGTGCCAGCAGCTTACCGGGGGCCATAGGCTACACCTTC
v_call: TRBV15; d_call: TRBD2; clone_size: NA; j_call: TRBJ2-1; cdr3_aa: CATSAQRGGNYNEQFF; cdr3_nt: TGTGCCACCAGCGCTCAACGGGGGGGAAACTACAATGAGCAGTTCTTC
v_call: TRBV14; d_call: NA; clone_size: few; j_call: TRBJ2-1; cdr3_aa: CASSQPERGNEQFF; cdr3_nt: TGTGCCAGCAGCCAACCTGAACGAGGGAATGAGCAGTTCTTC
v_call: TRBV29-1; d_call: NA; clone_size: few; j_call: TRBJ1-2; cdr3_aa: CSVDFGPGYGYTF; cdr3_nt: TGCAGCGTTGATTTTGGGCCGGGTTATGGCTACACCTTC
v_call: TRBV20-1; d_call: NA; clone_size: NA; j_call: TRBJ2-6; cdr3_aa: CSARADTSSGANVLTF; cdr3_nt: TGCAGTGCTAGAGCGGACACTAGCTCTGGGGCCAACGTCCTGACTTTC
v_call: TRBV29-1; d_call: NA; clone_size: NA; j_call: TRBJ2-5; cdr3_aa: CSFGGGGVTQYF; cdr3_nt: TGCAGCTTTGGGGGAGGTGGGGTGACCCAGTACTTC
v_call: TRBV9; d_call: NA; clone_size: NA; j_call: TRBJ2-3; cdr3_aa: CASSGQGTSRDTQYF; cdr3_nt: TGTGCCAGCAGCGGGCAGGGCACCTCCAGAGATACGCAGTATTTT
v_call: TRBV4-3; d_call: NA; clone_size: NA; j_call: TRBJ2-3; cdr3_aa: CASSPRGAPSDTQYF; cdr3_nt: TGCGCCAGCAGCCCACGGGGGGCACCGTCAGATACGCAGTATTTT
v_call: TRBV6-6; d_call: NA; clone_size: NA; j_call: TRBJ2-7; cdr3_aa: CASMRAIYYEQYF; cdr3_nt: TGTGCCAGCATGAGAGCGATCTACTACGAGCAGTACTTC
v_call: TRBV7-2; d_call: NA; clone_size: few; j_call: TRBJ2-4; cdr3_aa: CASRPSDYGANIQYF; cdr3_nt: TGTGCCAGCAGACCTTCTGACTATGGTGCGAACATTCAGTACTTC
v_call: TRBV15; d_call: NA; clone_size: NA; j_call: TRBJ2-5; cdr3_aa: CTTSPRLFETQYF; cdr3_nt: TGTACCACCAGTCCACGCCTTTTCGAGACCCAGTACTTC
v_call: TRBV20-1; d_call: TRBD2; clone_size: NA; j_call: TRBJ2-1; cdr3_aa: CSARTSGGALEQFF; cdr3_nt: TGCAGTGCCAGGACTAGCGGGGGGGCCTTGGAGCAGTTCTTC
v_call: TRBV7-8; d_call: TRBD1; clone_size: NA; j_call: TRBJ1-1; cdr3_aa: CASSPRGTGVNTEAFF; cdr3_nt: TGTGCCAGCAGCCCTCGAGGGACAGGAGTGAACACTGAAGCTTTCTTT
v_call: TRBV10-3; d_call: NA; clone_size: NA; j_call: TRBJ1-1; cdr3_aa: CAISGHETEAFF; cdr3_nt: TGTGCCATCAGCGGACACGAGACTGAAGCTTTCTTT
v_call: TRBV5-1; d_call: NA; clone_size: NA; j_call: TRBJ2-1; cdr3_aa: CASSLEPRSYNEQFF; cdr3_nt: TGCGCCAGCAGCTTGGAGCCGCGCTCCTACAATGAGCAGTTCTTC
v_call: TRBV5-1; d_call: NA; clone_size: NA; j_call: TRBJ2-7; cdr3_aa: CASSSGTQNYDQYF; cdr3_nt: TGCGCCAGCAGCTCCGGTACACAGAACTACGATCAGTACTTC
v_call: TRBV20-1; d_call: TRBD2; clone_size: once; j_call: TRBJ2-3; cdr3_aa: CSASLAGDQIDTQYF; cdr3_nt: TGCAGTGCTTCTCTAGCGGGGGACCAGATAGATACGCAGTATTTT
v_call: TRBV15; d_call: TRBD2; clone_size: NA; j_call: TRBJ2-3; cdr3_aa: CATSKAGGNTDTQYF; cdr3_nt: TGTGCCACCAGCAAAGCGGGGGGGAACACAGATACGCAGTATTTT
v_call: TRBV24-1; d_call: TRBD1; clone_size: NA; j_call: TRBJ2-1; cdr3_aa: CATSDPTGIEQFF; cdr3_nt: TGTGCCACCAGTGATCCGACAGGGATTGAGCAGTTCTTC
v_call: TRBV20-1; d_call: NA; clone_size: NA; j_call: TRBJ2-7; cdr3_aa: CSARDGARGSYEQYF; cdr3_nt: TGCAGTGCTAGAGATGGAGCCCGAGGGTCCTACGAGCAGTACTTC
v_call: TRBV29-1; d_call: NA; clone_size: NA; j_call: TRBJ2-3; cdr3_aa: CSVAPRGTQYF; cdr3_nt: TGCAGCGTTGCGCCGAGAGGTACGCAGTATTTT
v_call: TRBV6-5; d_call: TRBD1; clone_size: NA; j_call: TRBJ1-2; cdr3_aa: CASRMDREGYGYTF; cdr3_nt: TGTGCCAGCAGGATGGACAGGGAAGGCTATGGCTACACCTTC
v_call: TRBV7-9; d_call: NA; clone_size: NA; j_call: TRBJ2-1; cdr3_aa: CASSLAQVNPVSYNEQFF; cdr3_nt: TGTGCCAGCAGCTTAGCTCAGGTGAATCCCGTCTCCTACAATGAGCAGTTCTTC
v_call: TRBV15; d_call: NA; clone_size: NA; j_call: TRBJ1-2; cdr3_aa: CATSRDAEGIRGYTF; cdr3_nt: TGTGCCACCAGCAGAGATGCGGAGGGGATTCGAGGCTACACCTTC
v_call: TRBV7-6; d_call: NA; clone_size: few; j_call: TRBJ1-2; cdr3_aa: CASSPYSLTNYGYTF; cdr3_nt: TGTGCCAGCAGCCCCTATAGTTTAACCAATTATGGCTACACCTTC
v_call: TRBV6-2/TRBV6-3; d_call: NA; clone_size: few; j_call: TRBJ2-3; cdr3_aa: CASSVRGRTDTQYF; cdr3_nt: TGTGCCAGCAGTGTACGGGGGCGCACAGATACGCAGTATTTT
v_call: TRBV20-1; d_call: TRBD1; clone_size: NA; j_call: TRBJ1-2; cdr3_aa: CSARDQGAVGGYTF; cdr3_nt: TGCAGTGCTAGAGATCAGGGGGCGGTTGGTGGCTACACCTTC
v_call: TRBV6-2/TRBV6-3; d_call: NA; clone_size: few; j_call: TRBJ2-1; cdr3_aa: CASSRFRGNEQFF; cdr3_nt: TGTGCCAGCAGTCGCTTCCGGGGCAATGAGCAGTTCTTC
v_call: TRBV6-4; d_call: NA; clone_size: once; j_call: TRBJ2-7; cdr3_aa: CASTRRLSYEQYF; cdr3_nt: TGTGCCAGCACCCGACGTCTCTCATACGAGCAGTACTTC
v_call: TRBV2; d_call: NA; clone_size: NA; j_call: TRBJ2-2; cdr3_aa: CASSEEQGSTGELFF; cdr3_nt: TGTGCCAGCAGTGAAGAACAGGGTAGCACCGGGGAGCTGTTTTTT
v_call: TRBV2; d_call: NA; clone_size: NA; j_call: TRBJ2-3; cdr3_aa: CASSLGRMNIDTQYF; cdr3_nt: TGTGCCAGCAGCTTGGGACGCATGAACATAGATACGCAGTATTTT
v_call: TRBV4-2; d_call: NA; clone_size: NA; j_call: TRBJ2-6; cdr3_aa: CASSQDQQASSGANVLTF; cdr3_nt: TGTGCCAGCAGCCAAGATCAGCAAGCGAGCTCTGGGGCCAACGTCCTGACTTTC
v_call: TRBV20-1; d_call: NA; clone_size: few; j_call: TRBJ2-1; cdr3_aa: CSARVGTAYNEQFF; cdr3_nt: TGCAGTGCTAGAGTTGGAACAGCTTACAATGAGCAGTTCTTC
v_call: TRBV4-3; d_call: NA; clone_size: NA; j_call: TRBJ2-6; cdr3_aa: CASSRTAGAGANVLTF; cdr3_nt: TGCGCCAGCAGCCGGACGGCAGGAGCTGGGGCCAACGTCCTGACTTTC
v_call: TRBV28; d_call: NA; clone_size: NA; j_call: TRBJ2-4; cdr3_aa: CASSPSGIGEAKNIQYF; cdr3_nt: TGTGCCAGCAGTCCCTCTGGTATAGGCGAAGCCAAAAACATTCAGTACTTC
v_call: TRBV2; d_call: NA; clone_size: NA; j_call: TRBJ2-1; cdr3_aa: CASSEETPAVFF; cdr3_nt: TGTGCCAGCAGTGAAGAGACTCCGGCGGTGTTCTTC
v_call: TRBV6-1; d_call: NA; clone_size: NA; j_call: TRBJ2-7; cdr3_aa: CASSEPGLPNNEQYF; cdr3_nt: TGTGCCAGCAGTGAACCGGGACTCCCAAACAATGAGCAGTACTTC
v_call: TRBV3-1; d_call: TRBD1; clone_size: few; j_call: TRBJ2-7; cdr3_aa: CASSQGDREVYEQYF; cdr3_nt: TGTGCCAGCAGCCAAGGGGACAGGGAAGTCTACGAGCAGTACTTC
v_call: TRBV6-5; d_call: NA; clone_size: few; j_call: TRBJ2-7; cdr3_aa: CASNLGPSYEQYF; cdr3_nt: TGTGCCAGCAATCTAGGGCCCAGCTACGAGCAGTACTTC
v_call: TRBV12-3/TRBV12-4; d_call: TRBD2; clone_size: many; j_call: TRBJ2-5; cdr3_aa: CASSFTSGGLQETQYF; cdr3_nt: TGTGCCAGCAGTTTTACTAGCGGGGGCCTCCAAGAGACCCAGTACTTC
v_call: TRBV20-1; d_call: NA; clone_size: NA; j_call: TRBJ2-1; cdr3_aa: CSARTFTGSYNEQFF; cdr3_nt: TGCAGTGCTAGAACTTTTACCGGCTCCTACAATGAGCAGTTCTTC
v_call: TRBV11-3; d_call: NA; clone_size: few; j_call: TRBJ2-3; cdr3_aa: CASSVGSTSKYF; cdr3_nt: TGTGCCAGCAGCGTCGGGAGTACCTCAAAGTATTTT
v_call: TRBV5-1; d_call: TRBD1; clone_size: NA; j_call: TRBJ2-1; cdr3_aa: CASSLAGGTGGGDEQFF; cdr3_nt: TGCGCCAGCAGCTTGGCCGGTGGGACAGGGGGTGGGGATGAGCAGTTCTTC
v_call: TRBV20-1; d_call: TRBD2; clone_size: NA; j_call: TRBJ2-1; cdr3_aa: CSGIVGGWPGGEQFF; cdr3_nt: TGCAGTGGCATAGTTGGGGGGTGGCCGGGAGGGGAGCAGTTCTTC
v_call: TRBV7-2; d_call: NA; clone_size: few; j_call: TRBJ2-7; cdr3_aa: CASSATQGSSYEQYF; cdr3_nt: TGTGCCAGCAGCGCCACGCAGGGATCCTCCTACGAGCAGTACTTC
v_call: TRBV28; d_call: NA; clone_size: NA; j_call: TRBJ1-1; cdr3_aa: CASTPRMNTEAFF; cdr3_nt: TGTGCCAGCACCCCCCGAATGAACACTGAAGCTTTCTTT
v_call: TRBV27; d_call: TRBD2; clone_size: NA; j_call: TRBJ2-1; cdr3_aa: CASTRLAGGLGSYNEQFF; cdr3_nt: TGTGCCAGCACTCGACTAGCGGGGGGGCTCGGGTCCTACAATGAGCAGTTCTTC
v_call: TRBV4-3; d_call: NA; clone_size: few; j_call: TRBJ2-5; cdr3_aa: CASSQGWGPETQYF; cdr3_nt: TGCGCCAGCAGCCAAGGCTGGGGCCCAGAGACCCAGTACTTC
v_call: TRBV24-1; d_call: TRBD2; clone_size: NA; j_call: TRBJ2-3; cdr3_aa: CATSDSPRTSGSTDTQYF; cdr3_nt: TGTGCCACCAGTGATTCTCCCCGGACTAGCGGGAGCACAGATACGCAGTATTTT